Below are 21 T cell receptor beta chains sequenced from a single sample in a study of breast tumors, draining lymph nodes, adjacent tissues. TCRdb itself ran the multiplex PCR reads through MiXCR, one entry per CDR3 protein. In the table there are tens of thousands of distinct CDR3 sequences, 36% of which are singletons. Specimen: breast tumor tissue. The receptors come from a female donor with breast cancer. Some clones in this sample may be carry-over from other donors' samples.

This clonotype was seen more than once but under ten times. The chain couples TRBV5-4 to TRBJ2-1, with 9 bases that match TRBD1. After removal of 0 bases from V and 7 bases from J, the junction contained 5 bases not matched to a gene. Germline V gene sequence: CDR1 SGHNT, CDR2 YYREEE (reference sequence). The CDR3 covers 15 residues. The CDR3 DNA reads TGTGCCAGCAGCTTGGTACAGGGGGCGGGTAATGAGCAGTTCTTC. It yields the protein CASSLVQGAGNEQFF.

The chain uses TRBV9 and TRBJ1-6, with D possibly being TRBD1 (5 bases). The CDR3 has 15 amino acids. Deletions cut 2 bases from V and 6 bases from J, with 12 bases between. Germline CDR1 SGDLS, CDR2 YYNGEE. The CDR3: CASSVRAGANSPLHF. CDR3 DNA: TGTGCCAGCAGCGTGCGAGCTGGGGCTAATTCACCCCTCCACTTT.

The rearrangement joins TRBV20-1 to TRBJ2-7; D is unclear. In germline, CDR1 is DFQATT, CDR2 SNEGSKA (reference sequence). The CDR3 runs to 11 residues. With 8 bases removed from V and 5 bases from J, the gap between germline ends came to 13 bases. CDR3 sequence reads: CSPLSDHEQYF. Here the CDR3 DNA reads TGCAGTCCCCTTAGTGACCACGAGCAGTACTTC.

This clonotype was detected ten times or more. This sequence joins TRBV10-3 and TRBJ2-2; 9 bases line up with TRBD1. V dropped 7 bases and J dropped 2; count of bases not matched to a gene: 5. This CDR3 region has 15 residues. Germline V gives CDR1 ENHRY, CDR2 SYGVKD. This CDR3 is CAIKDRGINTGELFF. DNA of the CDR3: TGTGCCATCAAGGACAGGGGTATAAACACCGGGGAGCTGTTTTTT.

The J gene is TRBJ2-7, the V gene TRBV5-1; possible D gene TRBD1, 6 bases. The germline V gene encodes CDR1 SGHRS and CDR2 YFSETQ. Between the trimmed V and J ends, which lost 3 bases and 2 bases, there was a span of 18 bases. CDR3 length equals 16 residues. CDR3 nucleotides: TGCGCCAGCAGCTCGAGTTCCCAGGGGTCTCCCTACGAGCAGTACTTC. Translation: CASSSSSQGSPYEQYF.

This clonotype was picked up many times. This sequence joins TRBV6-1 and TRBJ2-1, with 7 bases lining up with TRBD1. The V segment lost 5 bases and the J segment 1 base; nucleotides outside the gene matches: 8. The V gene's germline CDR1 is MNHNS and CDR2 SASEGT. This CDR3 spans 16 amino acids. The DNA of the CDR3 is TGTGCCAGCAGTCCCTACACAGGGGATTCCTACAATGAGCAGTTCTTC. This translates into CASSPYTGDSYNEQFF.

This clonotype was detected ten times or more. V and J are TRBV29-1 and TRBJ2-7; D not resolved. V was pared by 1 base and J by 0 bases, with 4 bases between. The CDR3 runs 12 residues. The germline V gene has CDR1 SQVTM and CDR2 ANQGSEA. The CDR3 protein is CSVEGSSYEQYF. Here the CDR3 DNA reads TGCAGCGTTGAAGGCAGCTCCTACGAGCAGTACTTC.

This chain joins TRBV28 and TRBJ2-5; 13 bases line up with TRBD2. Trimming at V came to 7 bases and at J to 5 bases, leaving 19 bases not matched to a gene. CDR3 length: 19 residues. CDR1 and CDR2 (germline): MDHEN, SYDVKM. CDR3: CASTSIKGRGLAGWETQYF. The CDR3 bases are TGTGCCAGCACCTCAATTAAGGGCAGGGGACTAGCGGGATGGGAGACCCAGTACTTC.

About this clonotype itself: A read error may be the cause here, since a much bigger clone is one base away. This chain links TRBV27 with TRBJ2-2; 7 nucleotides agree with TRBD1. J lost 2 bases, V lost 11 bases, and 8 bases had no gene match. This CDR3 spans 14 amino acids. Germline V CDR1 and CDR2: MNHEY, SMNVEV (reference sequence). The CDR3 nucleotides read TGTGCCGGCACGGACAGGAGTAACACCGGGGAGCTGTTTTTT. Protein sequence: CAGTDRSNTGELFF.

This clonotype is large by share. The CDR3 DNA sequence: TGTGCCAGCAGGGGTGGCCGGGAGCAGTACTTC. It translates to CASRGGREQYF. The chain has TRBV2 and TRBJ2-7; no reliable D call. CDR1 SNHLY and CDR2 FYNNEI come from the germline V gene. The CDR3 is 11 amino acids. V shed 6 bases and J shed 7 bases, with 10 bases lying between them. The variable domain in full, with the rest retrieved from reference TRBV2 and TRBJ2-7, is EPEVTQTPSHQVTQMGQEVILRCVPISNHLYFYWYRQILGQKVEFLVSFYNNEISEKSEIFDDQFSVERPDGSNFTLKIRSTKLEDSAMYFCASRGGREQYFGPGTRLTVT.

This chain uses TRBV7-2 with TRBJ2-7; D may be TRBD2 (5 bases). Germline CDR1 is SGHTA and CDR2 is FQGNSA. The length of the CDR3 is 13 residues. Trimming left V 0 bases short and J 9 bases short, with 12 bases between. The CDR3 region has the DNA TGTGCCAGCAGCTTAGCGGCGGATGGGAGGCAGTACTTC. It translates to CASSLAADGRQYF.

The V call is TRBV28, the J call TRBJ2-5; 11 bases align to TRBD2. The ends lost 4 bases at V and 5 bases at J; junction bases unmatched: 12. Germline V gene sequence: CDR1 MDHEN, CDR2 SYDVKM. The CDR3 covers 17 residues. The CDR3 protein is CASSSITSGRAWETQYF. The DNA of the CDR3 is TGTGCCAGCAGTTCAATCACTAGCGGGAGAGCGTGGGAGACCCAGTACTTC.

This clonotype was picked up many times. CDR3 bases: TGTGCCAGCAGCTTAGAAGGCTGGGCAGTCGAGCAGTACTTC. It yields the protein CASSLEGWAVEQYF. J is TRBJ2-7 and V is TRBV7-2; D call uncertain. V lost 1 base, J lost 6 bases, and 13 bases lay in between. The CDR3 length is 14 residues. CDR1 and CDR2 (germline): SGHTA, FQGNSA.

This clonotype occurred many times. The chain has TRBV3-1 and TRBJ2-7; D is perhaps TRBD1 (6 bases). The CDR3 runs 14 residues. Per the germline V gene, CDR1 is LGHDT and CDR2 is YNNKEL (reference sequence). Deletions cut 1 base from V and 6 bases from J, with 13 bases between. In DNA, the CDR3 is TGTGCCAGCAGCCAAGTGGCAGGGGAAGGCGAGCAGTACTTC. It yields the protein CASSQVAGEGEQYF.

This clonotype was found a few times. This chain uses TRBV19 with TRBJ2-3, with 10 bases that match TRBD2. CDR3 size: 16 residues. Germline V gene sequence: CDR1 LNHDA, CDR2 SQIVND (reference sequence). V lost 1 base and J lost 1; bases outside the gene matches: 2. CDR3 loop: CASSIAGTSGTDTQYF. CDR3 DNA sequence: TGTGCCAGTAGTATAGCCGGGACTAGCGGCACAGATACGCAGTATTTT.

This clonotype was detected only once. The chain combines TRBV25-1 with TRBJ2-7; no clear D. V gave up 10 bases and J gave up 7 bases, with 14 bases separating them. CDR1 MGHDK and CDR2 SYGVNS come from the germline V gene. The CDR3 spans 11 residues. CDR3 DNA: TGTGCCATCCAGACGCCCTGGGAGCAGTACTTC. It codes for CAIQTPWEQYF.

V gene TRBV2 combines with J gene TRBJ1-4, with 10 positions matching TRBD1. The CDR3 is 14 amino acids. CDR1 is SNHLY, CDR2 FYNNEI, per germline. The V segment lost 7 bases and the J segment 6 bases; nucleotides outside the gene matches: 5. The CDR3 DNA reads TGTGCCAGCAACACCGGGACAGGGGATGAAAAACTGTTTTTT. Translation: CASNTGTGDEKLFF.

This clonotype was found a few times. This chain connects TRBV30 to TRBJ2-3; TRBD1 or TRBD2 may be the D gene (6 bases each). The V gene's germline CDR1 is GTSNPN and CDR2 SVGIG (reference sequence). This CDR3 has 13 amino acids. The V end was cut by 5 bases, the J end by 7 bases, with 16 bases between. CDR3 region: CAWGLGGLNTQYF. In nucleotides, the CDR3 is TGTGCCTGGGGCTTGGGGGGCTTGAATACGCAGTATTTT.

The rearrangement uses TRBV5-6 and TRBJ2-3, with 7 nucleotides matching TRBD1. The V gene's germline CDR1 is SGHDT and CDR2 YYEEEE. After removal of 2 bases from V and 4 bases from J, the junction contained 4 bases not matched to a gene. The CDR3 loop spans 14 amino acids. The CDR3 bases are TGTGCCAGCAGCTTCGGACAGGCACCAGATACGCAGTATTTT. Protein product: CASSFGQAPDTQYF.

In its sample, this clonotype was seen many times. The chain has TRBV20-1 and TRBJ2-5; D possibly corresponds to TRBD2 (6 bases). Trimming removed 6 bases at V and 5 bases at J, with 16 bases between. Per the germline V gene, CDR1 is DFQATT and CDR2 is SNEGSKA (reference sequence). The CDR3 spans 13 residues. Here the CDR3 reads CSALGGKRETQYF. CDR3 DNA sequence: TGCAGTGCATTAGGCGGGAAACGGGAGACCCAGTACTTC.

Notes on this clonotype: A junction end diverges from the germline sequence, so it may reflect a read error. J is TRBJ2-7 and V is TRBV4-2; D not resolved. In germline, CDR1 is LGHNA, CDR2 YNFKEQ. There are 14 residues in the CDR3. This chain's CDR3 is CASSQGLTTHEQYF. DNA of the CDR3: TGTGCCAGTAGCCAAGGGTTGACGACCCACGAGCAGTATTTC.